These 27 T cell receptor beta chains came from one sample sequenced in a study of CD8+ T cells in alopecia areata. Extraction of RNA preceded its reverse transcription into cDNA, which served as the sequencing template. Produced via immunoSEQ multiplex PCR; TCRdb's table is partial and in-frame only. The sample has about 110,000 clones, around 53% seen once; the top ten hold 12%. The treatment is: oral pan-JAK inhibitor, 5-10 mg twice daily. This sample comprised CD8+ T cells sorted from blood, obtained at week 24, from a patient treated with tofacitinib. The receptor set was obtained from a human donor with alopecia areata.

This clone was observed a handful of times. V and J are TRBV20-1 and TRBJ2-1; the D is unclear. The CDR3 covers 10 residues. Trimming removed 5 bases at V and 4 bases at J, with 3 bases between. The germline V gene encodes CDR1 DFQATT and CDR2 SNEGSKA (reference sequence). CDR3 amino acids: CSAGYNEQFF. Here the CDR3 DNA reads TGCAGTGCTGGATACAATGAGCAGTTCTTC.

This clone was observed a few times. The CDR3 nucleotides are TGTGCCAGCAGTTTAGACTGGGATGACGAGCAGTTCTTC. Translation: CASSLDWDDEQFF. The chain carries TRBV27 and TRBJ2-1, with no clear D. CDR1 MNHEY and CDR2 SMNVEV come from the germline V gene (reference sequence). V dropped 2 bases and J dropped 10 bases, with 12 bases sitting between them. This CDR3 is built from 13 residues.

This clone came up a few times. The chain joins TRBV7-9 to TRBJ2-5; no definite D call. The V gene's germline CDR1 is SEHNR and CDR2 FQNEAQ (reference sequence). The CDR3 is 10 amino acids. V was shortened by 4 bases and J by 4 bases, with 1 base between the two germline ends. The CDR3 DNA sequence: TGTGCCAGCAGCTCAGAGACCCAGTACTTC. Protein: CASSSETQYF.

The rearrangement links TRBV9 to TRBJ1-2; 11 nucleotides match TRBD1. Losses at the gene ends were 0 bases for V and 4 bases for J; bases not matched to a gene: 2. Germline CDR1 SGDLS, CDR2 YYNGEE. This CDR3 is 15 amino acids long. CDR3 coding DNA: TGTGCCAGCAGCGTAGGCGGGACAGGGGGCTATGGCTACACCTTC. Its translation is CASSVGGTGGYGYTF.

This rearrangement joins TRBV7-9 to TRBJ2-7, with D hard to call. V dropped 3 bases and J dropped 4 bases, with 7 bases sitting between them. The CDR3 totals 12 residues. Germline V gene sequence: CDR1 SEHNR, CDR2 FQNEAQ (reference sequence). The CDR3 loop reads CASSLIGYEQYF. CDR3 coding DNA: TGTGCCAGCAGCTTGATCGGATACGAGCAGTACTTC.

The gene calls are TRBV4-3 and TRBJ2-7; no firm D call. The V gene's germline CDR1 is LGHNA and CDR2 YSLEER. This CDR3 comprises 15 residues. With 1 base removed from V and 2 bases from J, the gap between germline ends came to 12 bases. CDR3 residues: CASSQVRVPAYEQYF. The CDR3 coding sequence is TGCGCCAGCAGCCAAGTCCGGGTACCGGCCTACGAGCAGTACTTC.

The chain recombines TRBV7-9 with TRBJ2-2, with 9 bases that match TRBD1. The CDR3 covers 16 residues. V gave up 5 bases and J gave up 5 bases; unmatched junction bases: 9. Germline values: CDR1 SEHNR, CDR2 FQNEAQ (reference sequence). CDR3 coding DNA: TGTGCCAGCAGCCTCGGGACAGGGTTTAGGACCGGGGAGCTGTTTTTT. It codes for CASSLGTGFRTGELFF. The variable domain in full, with the rest retrieved from reference TRBV7-9 and TRBJ2-2, is DTGVSQNPRHKITKRGQNVTFRCDPISEHNRLYWYRQTLGQGPEFLTYFQNEAQLEKSRLLSDRFSAERPKGSFSTLEIQRTEQGDSAMYLCASSLGTGFRTGELFFGEGSRLTVL.

V gene TRBV29-1 combines with J gene TRBJ1-1; D call uncertain. Germline V gene data show CDR1 as SQVTM and CDR2 as ANQGSEA. The CDR3 runs to 13 residues. V gave up 3 bases and J gave up 0 bases, with 8 bases separating them. CDR3 protein: CSVDGEMNTEAFF. The CDR3 DNA sequence: TGCAGCGTTGATGGGGAAATGAACACTGAAGCTTTCTTT.

This chain uses TRBV5-6 with TRBJ2-1; no reliable D call. Per germline, CDR1 SGHDT and CDR2 YYEEEE. Trimming shortened V by 3 bases and J by 7 bases, and 17 bases separated the two germline ends. This CDR3 is built from 15 residues. CDR3 bases: TGTGCCAGCAGCTCATCCCCGGGCCCCTTGAATGAGCAGTTCTTC. Amino acids: CASSSSPGPLNEQFF.

The V and J genes are TRBV7-2 and TRBJ1-1; the D gene is possibly TRBD1 (5 bases). The germline V and J ends were trimmed by 3 bases and 0 bases, with 14 bases remaining between them. CDR1 is SGHTA, CDR2 FQGNSA, per germline. CDR3 length: 16 residues. The CDR3 nucleotides read TGTGCCAGCAGCTTCCAATCGACAGCAATGAACACTGAAGCTTTCTTT. Translating gives CASSFQSTAMNTEAFF.

The chain is built from TRBV2 and TRBJ2-3; 7 bases map to TRBD1. Germline V gives CDR1 SNHLY, CDR2 FYNNEI. The trim removed 6 bases at V and 6 bases at J, leaving 9 bases unmatched. The CDR3 is 14 amino acids. The CDR3 reads CASRETGPGDTQYF. As DNA, the CDR3 is TGTGCCAGCAGGGAGACAGGGCCGGGGGATACGCAGTATTTT.

Details on this clone: One junction end does not reproduce the germline sequence, and a read error may be involved. J is TRBJ2-4 and V is TRBV5-6; tentative D call: TRBD1 (5 bases). The CDR3 runs to 13 residues. The germline V gene has CDR1 SGHDT and CDR2 YYEEEE. CDR3 sequence reads: CASSAVPGLPPSF. As DNA, the CDR3 is TGTGCCAGCAGCGCCGTACCAGGGCTCCCCCCCTCCTTC.

The table lists this clone with a few counts. The V call is TRBV6-1, the J call TRBJ2-1, with 11 positions matching TRBD2. The germline CDR1 and CDR2 sequences are MNHNS and SASEGT. CDR3 length equals 15 residues. After removal of 1 base from V and 4 bases from J, the junction contained 0 bases not matched to a gene. Here the CDR3 DNA reads TGTGCCAGCAGTGAAGGACTAGCGGGGTACAATGAGCAGTTCTTC. Its translation is CASSEGLAGYNEQFF.

The rearrangement joins TRBV29-1 to TRBJ2-7; 10 bases are a match to TRBD2. The CDR3 runs 15 residues. Germline CDR1 SQVTM, CDR2 ANQGSEA. Trimming took 1 base from V and 3 from J; bases not matched to a gene: 6. CDR3 residues: CSVEVNLAGVYEQYF. The DNA of the CDR3 is TGCAGCGTTGAAGTCAACCTAGCGGGGGTCTACGAGCAGTACTTC.

J is TRBJ2-5 and V is TRBV6-5; no reliable D call. CDR3 length equals 11 residues. Germline assignment: CDR1 MNHEY and CDR2 SVGAGI. The V end was cut by 0 bases, the J end by 12 bases, with 8 bases between. CDR3 nucleotides: TGTGCCAGCAGTTACTCCCAGGTCGAGTACTTC. This translates into CASSYSQVEYF.

The chain combines TRBV11-2 with TRBJ2-2; D might be TRBD2 (6 bases). The germline V gene has CDR1 SGHAT and CDR2 FQNNGV. The V and J ends lost 6 bases and 4 bases respectively, with 9 bases between them. CDR3 size: 13 residues. This CDR3 reads CASREGRTGELFF. The CDR3 nucleotides read TGTGCCAGCAGGGAGGGGCGCACCGGGGAGCTGTTTTTT.

This clone was seen a single time. This chain uses TRBV30 with TRBJ2-1, with a weak D call TRBD1 (5 bases). Germline-derived CDR1 and CDR2 are GTSNPN and SVGIG (reference sequence). V was trimmed by 3 bases and J by 2 bases, leaving 17 bases between them. CDR3 length: 16 amino acids. The CDR3 protein is CAWRVKGAATYNEQFF. The CDR3 nucleotides are TGTGCCTGGAGAGTAAAAGGGGCAGCAACCTACAATGAGCAGTTCTTC. The whole variable domain, remainder taken from reference TRBV30 and TRBJ2-1, is SQTIHQWPATLVQPVGSPLSLECTVEGTSNPNLYWYRQAAGRGLQLLFYSVGIGQISSEVPQNLSASRPQDRQFILSSKKLLLSDSGFYLCAWRVKGAATYNEQFFGPGTRLTVL.

The chain links TRBV15 to TRBJ2-1, with a possible D match to TRBD2 (6 bases). The ends were cut back, 0 bases at V and 5 bases at J, with 11 bases in the middle. The CDR3 extends over 15 amino acids. Per germline, CDR1 LNHNV and CDR2 YYDKDF (reference sequence). CDR3 coding DNA: TGTGCCACCAGCAGAGATGAGCGGGTTGACAATGAGCAGTTCTTC. It codes for CATSRDERVDNEQFF.

The gene calls are TRBV29-1 and TRBJ1-1; D unclear. Trimming left V 0 bases short and J 1 base short, with 9 bases between. Per the germline V gene, CDR1 is SQVTM and CDR2 is ANQGSEA. CDR3 length: 14 amino acids. CDR3 DNA: TGCAGCGTTGAAGATCTCGGTGAGAACACTGAAGCTTTCTTT. Its protein is CSVEDLGENTEAFF.

V is TRBV7-2 and J is TRBJ2-7, with unresolved D. The CDR3 is made up of 12 amino acids. The V end was cut by 1 base, the J end by 6 bases, with 7 bases between. The germline V gene has CDR1 SGHTA and CDR2 FQGNSA. The CDR3 here is CASSLVSREQYF. DNA for the CDR3: TGTGCCAGCAGCTTAGTGTCGCGCGAGCAGTACTTC.

The chain is built from TRBV7-9 and TRBJ1-5; no clear D gene. The CDR3 loop spans 14 amino acids. Germline V CDR1 and CDR2: SEHNR, FQNEAQ (reference sequence). The ends were cut back, 5 bases at V and 4 bases at J, with 12 bases in the middle. In DNA, the CDR3 is TGTGCCAGCAGCAAGGACGGACGAAATCAGCCCCAGCATTTT. Translation gives CASSKDGRNQPQHF. The full variable domain, its missing parts supplied by reference TRBV7-9 and TRBJ1-5, is DTGVSQNPRHKITKRGQNVTFRCDPISEHNRLYWYRQTLGQGPEFLTYFQNEAQLEKSRLLSDRFSAERPKGSFSTLEIQRTEQGDSAMYLCASSKDGRNQPQHFGDGTRLSIL.

V is TRBV7-9 and J is TRBJ1-1; 8 bases are shared with TRBD1. The V segment lost 4 bases and the J segment 3 bases; nucleotides outside the gene matches: 4. This CDR3 has 14 amino acids. Germline V gene data show CDR1 as SEHNR and CDR2 as FQNEAQ (reference sequence). The CDR3 protein is CASSWVQGDTEAFF. DNA for the CDR3: TGTGCCAGCAGCTGGGTACAGGGGGACACTGAAGCTTTCTTT.

The V gene is TRBV6-5, the J gene TRBJ1-1; no definite D call. V was cut by 4 bases and J by 3 bases, with 9 bases left in between. Germline V gene sequence: CDR1 MNHEY, CDR2 SVGAGI. The CDR3 runs to 13 residues. CDR3 DNA sequence: TGTGCCAGCAGTTTGGACCAAGACACTGAAGCTTTCTTT. Protein: CASSLDQDTEAFF.

The rearrangement uses TRBV27 and TRBJ2-6; TRBD2 might be the D (5 bases). This CDR3 spans 13 amino acids. Trimming stripped 4 bases from V and 7 bases from J, with 8 bases between. The germline gives CDR1 MNHEY, CDR2 SMNVEV (reference sequence). In DNA form, the CDR3 reads TGTGCCAGCAGTTCGGGGTACGCCAACGTCCTGACTTTC. Its protein is CASSSGYANVLTF.

The chain joins TRBV5-4 to TRBJ2-7, with D perhaps being TRBD1 or TRBD2 (6 bases each). CDR3 length: 14 residues. Germline V gene data show CDR1 as SGHNT and CDR2 as YYREEE (reference sequence). V shed 4 bases and J shed 5 bases, with 16 bases lying between them. The CDR3 DNA reads as TGTGCCAGCAGCATATGGAGGGGGGAAGACGAGCAGTACTTC. Translating gives CASSIWRGEDEQYF.

V is TRBV6-1 and J is TRBJ2-7, with TRBD1 identical over 8 bases. Germline CDR1 reads MNHNS; CDR2 reads SASEGT. Trimming at V came to 4 bases and at J to 4 bases, leaving 6 bases not matched to a gene. The CDR3 consists of 14 residues. CDR3 coding DNA: TGTGCCAGCAGTGTTTACAGGGGGAATTACGAGCAGTACTTC. Its protein product is CASSVYRGNYEQYF.

This chain uses TRBV5-1 with TRBJ2-7; the D call may be TRBD1 or TRBD2 (5 bases each). The CDR3 loop spans 14 amino acids. The germline V gene encodes CDR1 SGHRS and CDR2 YFSETQ. V lost 0 bases to trimming and J lost 2 bases, with 9 bases between them. The CDR3 region is CASSLGDGTYEQYF. The CDR3 region has the DNA TGCGCCAGCAGCTTGGGGGACGGCACCTACGAGCAGTACTTC. Variable domain in full (rest from reference TRBV5-1 and TRBJ2-7): KAGVTQTPRYLIKTRGQQVTLSCSPISGHRSVSWYQQTPGQGLQFLFEYFSETQRNKGNFPGRFSGRQFSNSRSEMNVSTLELGDSALYLCASSLGDGTYEQYFGPGTRLTVT.